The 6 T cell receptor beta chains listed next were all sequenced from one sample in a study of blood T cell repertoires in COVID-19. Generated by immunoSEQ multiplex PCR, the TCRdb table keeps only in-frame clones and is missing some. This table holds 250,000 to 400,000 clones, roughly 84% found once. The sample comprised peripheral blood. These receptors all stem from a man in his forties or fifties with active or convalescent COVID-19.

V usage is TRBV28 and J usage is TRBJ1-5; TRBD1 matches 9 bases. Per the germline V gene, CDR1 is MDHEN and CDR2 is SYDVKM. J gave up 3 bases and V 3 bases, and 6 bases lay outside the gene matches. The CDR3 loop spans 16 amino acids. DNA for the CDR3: TGTGCCAGCAGTTTTGAGACAGGGGGTTTCAATCAGCCCCAGCATTTT. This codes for CASSFETGGFNQPQHF.

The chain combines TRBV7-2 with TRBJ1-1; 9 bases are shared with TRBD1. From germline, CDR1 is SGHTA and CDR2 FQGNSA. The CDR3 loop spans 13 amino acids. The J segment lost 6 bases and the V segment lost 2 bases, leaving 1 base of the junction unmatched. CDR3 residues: CASSLRDRAEAFF. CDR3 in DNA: TGTGCCAGCAGCTTACGGGACAGGGCTGAAGCTTTCTTT.

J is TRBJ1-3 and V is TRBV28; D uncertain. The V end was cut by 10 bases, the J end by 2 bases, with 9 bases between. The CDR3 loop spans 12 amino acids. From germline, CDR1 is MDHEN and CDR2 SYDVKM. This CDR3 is CATQSPGNTIYF. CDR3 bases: TGTGCCACCCAATCCCCTGGAAACACCATATATTTT. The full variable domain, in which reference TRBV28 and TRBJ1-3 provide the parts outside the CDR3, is DVKVTQSSRYLVKRTGEKVFLECVQDMDHENMFWYRQDPGLGLRLIYFSYDVKMKEKGDIPEGYSVSREKKERFSLILESASTNQTSMYLCATQSPGNTIYFGEGSWLTVV.

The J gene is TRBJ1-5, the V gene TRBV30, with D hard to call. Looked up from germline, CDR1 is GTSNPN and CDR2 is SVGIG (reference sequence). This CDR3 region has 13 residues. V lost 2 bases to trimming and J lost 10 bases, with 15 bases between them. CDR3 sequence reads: CAWSIGLRSPQHF. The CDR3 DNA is TGTGCCTGGAGTATTGGCCTCCGATCACCCCAGCATTTT.

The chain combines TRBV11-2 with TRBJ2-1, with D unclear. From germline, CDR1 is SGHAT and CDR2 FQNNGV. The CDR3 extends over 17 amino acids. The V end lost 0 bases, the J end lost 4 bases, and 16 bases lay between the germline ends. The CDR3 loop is CASSLDSRQPQYNEQFF. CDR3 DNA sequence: TGTGCCAGCAGCTTAGACTCTAGGCAGCCCCAATACAATGAGCAGTTCTTC.

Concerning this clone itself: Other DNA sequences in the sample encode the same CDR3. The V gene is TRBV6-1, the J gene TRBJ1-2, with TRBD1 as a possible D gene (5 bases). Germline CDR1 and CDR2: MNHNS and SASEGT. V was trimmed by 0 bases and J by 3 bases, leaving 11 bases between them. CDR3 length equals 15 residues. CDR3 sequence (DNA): TGTGCCAGCAGTGAAGCGGGAACAGGCGACTATGGCTACACCTTC. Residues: CASSEAGTGDYGYTF.